The next 31 T cell receptor beta chains were all read from a single sample in a study of cytomegalovirus exposure and HLA in healthy donors. The study ran its PCR with 60 Vbeta and 13 Jbeta primers. Profiling relied on immunoSEQ multiplex PCR, and the TCRdb table lists in-frame clones only, not all of them. The sample has about 110,000 clones; around 75% are singletons. The sample taken for sequencing was PBMCs. The source is a male donor in good health and CMV-seropositive.

The rearrangement links TRBV27 to TRBJ1-2; TRBD1 aligns across 7 bases. V shed 3 bases and J 7 bases; nucleotides not matched to a gene: 8. There are 14 residues in the CDR3. Germline V CDR1 and CDR2: MNHEY, SMNVEV (reference sequence). The CDR3 DNA sequence: TGTGCCAGCAGTTTTTTAGGGGGCAGGCGTGGCTACACCTTC. Its translation is CASSFLGGRRGYTF.

This clone showed up just once. V and J are TRBV5-6 and TRBJ1-5; TRBD1 agrees at 10 bases. Trimming cost V 0 bases and J 3 bases; bases outside gene matches: 6. This CDR3 is built from 17 residues. Germline-derived CDR1 and CDR2 are SGHDT and YYEEEE. In DNA, the CDR3 is TGTGCCAGCAGCTTGGCCGGACAGGGGGTTCTCAATCAGCCCCAGCATTTT. Translation: CASSLAGQGVLNQPQHF.

This clone showed up just once. The V gene is TRBV4-3, the J gene TRBJ1-2; D might be TRBD1 (6 bases). Trimming took 4 bases from V and 2 from J, leaving 14 bases between them. The V gene's germline CDR1 is LGHNA and CDR2 YSLEER. CDR3 size: 15 residues. CDR3 nucleotide sequence: TGCGCCAGCAGCCTGCGGGGGGCAGGGAACTATGGCTACACCTTC. The encoded protein is CASSLRGAGNYGYTF.

This clone was observed a single time. The chain combines TRBV4-2 with TRBJ2-2; D remains ambiguous. CDR1 LGHNA and CDR2 YNFKEQ come from the germline V gene. The CDR3 has 11 amino acids. Trimming left V 6 bases short and J 6 bases short, with 5 bases between. Written as DNA, the CDR3 is TGTGCCAGCAGTCCGGCCGGGGAGCTGTTTTTT. Translated, it gives CASSPAGELFF.

This rearrangement joins TRBV5-1 to TRBJ2-7; TRBD2 might be the D (6 bases). The CDR3 spans 14 residues. Trimming took 0 bases from V and 1 from J, leaving 8 bases between them. Germline CDR1 SGHRS, CDR2 YFSETQ. The CDR3 here is CASSLAGASYEQYF. Here the CDR3 DNA reads TGCGCCAGCAGCTTGGCGGGAGCGTCCTACGAGCAGTACTTC.

This clone turned up a few times. This chain links TRBV7-9 with TRBJ2-7, with 8 nucleotides matching TRBD1. The germline gives CDR1 SEHNR, CDR2 FQNEAQ (reference sequence). V gave up 2 bases and J gave up 2 bases; unmatched junction bases: 5. The CDR3 covers 15 residues. This CDR3 is CASSLPGQDAYEQYF. The CDR3 nucleotides read TGTGCCAGCAGCTTACCGGGACAGGATGCCTACGAGCAGTACTTC. The full variable domain, with the rest looked up from reference TRBV7-9 and TRBJ2-7, is DTGVSQNPRHKITKRGQNVTFRCDPISEHNRLYWYRQTLGQGPEFLTYFQNEAQLEKSRLLSDRFSAERPKGSFSTLEIQRTEQGDSAMYLCASSLPGQDAYEQYFGPGTRLTVT.

The V and J genes are TRBV9 and TRBJ2-1; 10 bases agree with TRBD2. The J segment lost 8 bases and the V segment lost 2 bases, leaving 7 bases of the junction unmatched. The length of the CDR3 is 15 residues. CDR1 SGDLS and CDR2 YYNGEE come from the germline V gene. CDR3 sequence (DNA): TGTGCCAGCAGCGTCAGCGGGAGGGCCTTGGATGAGCAGTTCTTC. This gives the protein CASSVSGRALDEQFF.

The V gene is TRBV2, the J gene TRBJ1-1; 12 bases align to TRBD1. CDR3 size: 16 residues. Per the germline V gene, CDR1 is SNHLY and CDR2 is FYNNEI. Losses at the gene ends were 4 bases for V and 5 bases for J; bases not matched to a gene: 8. Here the CDR3 DNA reads TGTGCCAGCAGTGGGGGGGGACAGGGGGCTTATACTGAAGCTTTCTTT. Translated: CASSGGGQGAYTEAFF. Drawing the rest from reference TRBV2 and TRBJ1-1, the complete variable domain is EPEVTQTPSHQVTQMGQEVILRCVPISNHLYFYWYRQILGQKVEFLVSFYNNEISEKSEIFDDQFSVERPDGSNFTLKIRSTKLEDSAMYFCASSGGGQGAYTEAFFGQGTRLTVV.

CDR3 DNA: TGTGCCAGTAGTACGGAAACCAGACGGCAGAGGAAGAACACTGAAGCTTTCTTT. Amino acids: CASSTETRRQRKNTEAFF. J is TRBJ1-1 and V is TRBV19, with D unresolved. The germline CDR1 and CDR2 sequences are LNHDA and SQIVND (reference sequence). This CDR3 spans 18 amino acids. V lost 4 bases and J 1 base, leaving 22 bases between the germline ends.

The rearrangement links TRBV5-1 to TRBJ1-1, with a weak D call TRBD1 (6 bases). Germline V gene data show CDR1 as SGHRS and CDR2 as YFSETQ. The CDR3 contains 15 residues. Trimming pared 4 bases from V and 5 bases from J, leaving 18 bases between. The CDR3 here is CASSRGTGFKTEAFF. DNA for the CDR3: TGCGCCAGCAGCAGAGGAACAGGGTTCAAGACTGAAGCTTTCTTT.

The genes are TRBV14 and TRBJ2-7; D not resolved. The CDR3 length is 12 residues. V lost 2 bases, J lost 3 bases, and 5 bases lay in between. Germline CDR1 reads SGHDN; CDR2 reads FVKESK. The CDR3 region is CASSQLFYEQYF. The CDR3 coding sequence is TGTGCCAGCAGCCAACTGTTCTACGAGCAGTACTTC.

A remark on this clone: Other DNA sequences in this sample translate to the same CDR3. The V call is TRBV4-1, the J call TRBJ2-7; 10 nucleotides match TRBD1. The V and J ends lost 0 bases and 2 bases, in that order; junction bases with no gene match: 4. The germline gives CDR1 MGHRA, CDR2 YSYEKL. The CDR3 has 16 amino acids. As DNA, the CDR3 is TGCGCCAGCAGCCAAGATCCTGGACAGGGGGCCTACGAGCAGTACTTC. It specifies CASSQDPGQGAYEQYF.

V gene TRBV6-5 combines with J gene TRBJ2-3; 9 bases are a match to TRBD1. Germline CDR1 MNHEY, CDR2 SVGAGI. There are 15 residues in the CDR3. Germline trimming cut 2 bases from V and 4 bases from J; bases unmatched to any gene: 4. CDR3 residues: CASSYNRGRPDTQYF. As DNA, the CDR3 is TGTGCCAGCAGTTACAACAGGGGGCGCCCAGATACGCAGTATTTT.

V is TRBV18 and J is TRBJ2-7; maybe TRBD2 (6 bases). CDR1 is KGHSH and CDR2 is LQKENI in the germline V gene. The CDR3 has 16 residues. V shed 1 base and J shed 6 bases, with 19 bases lying between them. The CDR3 coding sequence is TGTGCCAGCTCACCACACCCGGGGGTGAGTTCCGGCGAGCAGTACTTC. It codes for CASSPHPGVSSGEQYF.

This clone was counted between two and nine times. This rearrangement joins TRBV15 to TRBJ2-1; 10 bases agree with TRBD2. Germline V CDR1 and CDR2: LNHNV, YYDKDF (reference sequence). CDR3 size: 16 residues. J gave up 8 bases and V 0 bases, and 7 bases lay outside the gene matches. The DNA for the CDR3 is TGTGCCACCAGCAGAGATACCCAGCGGGGGGGGTATGAGCAGTTCTTC. Protein sequence: CATSRDTQRGGYEQFF.

V usage is TRBV4-3 and J usage is TRBJ2-7, with D possibly being TRBD1 (5 bases). The ends were cut back, 1 base at V and 2 bases at J, with 12 bases in the middle. This CDR3 is built from 15 residues. The germline CDR1 and CDR2 sequences are LGHNA and YSLEER. As DNA, the CDR3 is TGCGCCAGCAGCCAAGGGTGGGGCAGAGCCTACGAGCAGTACTTC. It codes for CASSQGWGRAYEQYF.

This sequence joins TRBV2 and TRBJ2-3, with a possible D match to TRBD2 (6 bases). Trimming removed 8 bases at V and 5 bases at J, with 20 bases between. Germline values: CDR1 SNHLY, CDR2 FYNNEI. The CDR3 totals 15 residues. Here the CDR3 reads CASEVGLARVDTQYF. CDR3 in DNA: TGTGCCAGCGAAGTTGGGCTAGCGAGGGTAGATACGCAGTATTTT. Together with reference TRBV2 and TRBJ2-3, the CDR3 gives the full variable domain: EPEVTQTPSHQVTQMGQEVILRCVPISNHLYFYWYRQILGQKVEFLVSFYNNEISEKSEIFDDQFSVERPDGSNFTLKIRSTKLEDSAMYFCASEVGLARVDTQYFGPGTRLTVL.

This clone is a singleton in its sample. The rearrangement uses TRBV6-6 and TRBJ2-1; 9 nucleotides agree with TRBD1. The germline V gene encodes CDR1 MNHNY and CDR2 SVGAGI (reference sequence). CDR3 size: 15 residues. V trimming: 10 bases; J trimming: 1 base; junction bases outside the gene matches: 8. CDR3 sequence: CAIQDGTGSYNEQFF. The DNA for the CDR3 is TGTGCCATCCAGGACGGGACAGGGTCCTACAATGAGCAGTTCTTC.

The chain links TRBV2 to TRBJ1-2, with D possibly matching TRBD1 (6 bases). The germline gives CDR1 SNHLY, CDR2 FYNNEI. The CDR3 sequence is 14 residues long. V was shortened by 3 bases and J by 8 bases, with 16 bases between the two germline ends. The CDR3 DNA sequence: TGTGCCAGCAGTGAGCTTCGGGGGGCGCGGGGCTACACCTTC. Its translation is CASSELRGARGYTF.

The rearrangement joins TRBV5-4 to TRBJ2-7, with a weak D call TRBD1 (6 bases). Germline CDR1 is SGHNT and CDR2 is YYREEE (reference sequence). Trimming removed 0 bases from V and 0 bases from J, with 7 bases in between. There are 14 residues in the CDR3. CDR3 in amino acids: CASSLGTDSYEQYF. Here the CDR3 DNA reads TGTGCCAGCAGCTTGGGGACAGACTCCTACGAGCAGTACTTC.

J is TRBJ1-4 and V is TRBV27; 10 nucleotides line up with TRBD1. Germline CDR1 and CDR2: MNHEY and SMNVEV (reference sequence). The CDR3 is made up of 12 amino acids. J was trimmed by 12 bases and V by 3 bases; bases with no gene match: 1. CDR3 DNA sequence: TGTGCCAGCAGTTTGACAGGGGGCGAACTGTTTTTT. Residues: CASSLTGGELFF.

This chain links TRBV2 with TRBJ1-1; maybe TRBD1 (5 bases). The CDR3 runs 12 residues. Germline V CDR1 and CDR2: SNHLY, FYNNEI. Trimming removed 7 bases at V and 5 bases at J, with 11 bases between. The CDR3 loop reads CASMSGGTEAFF. The CDR3 bases are TGTGCCAGCATGTCCGGGGGAACTGAAGCTTTCTTT.

This clone is termed medium-sized (0.01 to 0.1%). V and J are TRBV6-6 and TRBJ2-1; 9 bases agree with TRBD1. CDR3 size: 12 residues. Germline lookup yields CDR1 MNHNY and CDR2 SVGAGI (reference sequence). The ends lost 8 bases at V and 8 bases at J; junction bases unmatched: 4. The CDR3 bases are TGTGCCAGCCTGGGGGACAGGGATGAGCAGTTCTTC. Its translation is CASLGDRDEQFF.

This sequence joins TRBV7-6 and TRBJ1-6, with a weak D call TRBD1 (5 bases). Trimming removed 11 bases at V and 6 bases at J, with 14 bases between. CDR1 is SGHVS and CDR2 is FNYEAQ in the germline V gene. The CDR3 extends over 13 amino acids. The CDR3 loop reads CAVQDIFNSPLHF. CDR3 bases: TGTGCCGTACAGGACATCTTTAATTCACCCCTCCACTTT.

This clone was picked up one time. The chain links TRBV7-9 to TRBJ2-1; 8 bases are shared with TRBD2. Germline V lookup: CDR1 SEHNR, CDR2 FQNEAQ (reference sequence). CDR3 length: 18 residues. The ends lost 3 bases at V and 9 bases at J; junction bases unmatched: 19. For the CDR3, the DNA is TGTGCCAGCAGCTTTAGCCCCGGGGGACTAGATATCTCCGGTGAGCAGTTCTTC. Residues: CASSFSPGGLDISGEQFF.

CDR3 protein: CASSWKGQGGGETQYF. The CDR3 DNA reads TGCGCCAGCAGCTGGAAGGGACAGGGGGGAGGAGAGACCCAGTACTTC. The rearrangement joins TRBV5-1 to TRBJ2-5; 11 nucleotides align to TRBD1. Germline CDR1 and CDR2: SGHRS and YFSETQ. This CDR3 contains 16 residues. The V gene end was trimmed by 3 bases and the J gene end by 4 bases; junction bases not matched to a gene: 8.

V and J are TRBV7-3 and TRBJ1-6; TRBD1 agrees at 7 bases. The germline V gene encodes CDR1 SGHTA and CDR2 FQGTGA. V was clipped by 2 bases and J by 7 bases; unmatched bases: 8. The CDR3 contains 16 residues. The CDR3 DNA reads TGTGCCAGCAGCTTATTAGGGGGCGCGGGAAATTCACCCCTCCACTTT. Protein: CASSLLGGAGNSPLHF.

V is TRBV4-2 and J is TRBJ1-4, with 9 positions matching TRBD1. There are 16 residues in the CDR3. Germline CDR1 and CDR2: LGHNA and YNFKEQ. V shed 7 bases and J 2 bases; nucleotides not matched to a gene: 8. CDR3 sequence reads: CASNPTGGRTNEKLFF. DNA for the CDR3: TGTGCCAGCAACCCAACAGGGGGCAGGACTAATGAAAAACTGTTTTTT.

The V call is TRBV5-6, the J call TRBJ2-5, with a tentative D call TRBD1 (6 bases). The CDR3 covers 11 residues. Germline CDR1 and CDR2: SGHDT and YYEEEE. V dropped 4 bases and J dropped 5 bases, with 6 bases sitting between them. The chain's CDR3 is CASSRGETQYF. DNA of the CDR3: TGTGCCAGCAGCAGGGGGGAGACCCAGTACTTC. The full variable domain, in which reference TRBV5-6 and TRBJ2-5 provide the parts outside the CDR3, is DAGVTQSPTHLIKTRGQQVTLRCSPKSGHDTVSWYQQALGQGPQFIFQYYEEEERQRGNFPDRFSGHQFPNYSSELNVNALLLGDSALYLCASSRGETQYFGPGTRLLVL.

This clone has only a few counts. This chain's CDR3 is CASSSPRGSGRGNEQYF. The CDR3 DNA reads as TGTGCCAGCAGTTCCCCCCGGGGTAGCGGGAGGGGGAACGAGCAGTACTTC. The V call is TRBV27, the J call TRBJ2-7; 11 bases are shared with TRBD2. V gave up 4 bases and J gave up 5 bases; unmatched junction bases: 13. CDR1 is MNHEY and CDR2 is SMNVEV in the germline V gene (reference sequence). The CDR3 has 17 residues.

This clone was seen a handful of times. V gene TRBV28 combines with J gene TRBJ2-1, with a weak D call TRBD1 (6 bases). CDR3 length equals 12 residues. The V gene lost 6 bases and the J gene lost 7 bases, with 10 bases spanning the gap. Germline-derived CDR1 and CDR2 are MDHEN and SYDVKM. In nucleotides, the CDR3 is TGTGCCAGCAGCCGAGGGGGTAATGAGCAGTTCTTC. Amino acids: CASSRGGNEQFF.